This paragraph reports one T cell receptor (beta chain). Libraries were prepared by immunoSEQ multiplex PCR; TCRdb keeps only in-frame clonotypes and omits some of them. The repertoire holds about 82,000 clones, with around 94% as singletons. An approximately 120-subject validation cohort, separate from the approximately 720-subject first cohort, supplied the donors. These data come from a study of cytomegalovirus exposure and HLA in healthy donors. V was pared by 3 bases and J by 9 bases, with 18 bases between. Germline V gives CDR1 SGHTA, CDR2 FQGNSA. The CDR3 runs to 15 residues. This TCR derives from a man aged 18-30 years in good health and CMV-seronegative. The rearrangement links TRBV7-2 to TRBJ2-1; a possible D gene is TRBD2 (5 bases). Material: PBMCs. The CDR3 loop reads CASSFGSGVRTEQFF. The CDR3 DNA follows: TGTGCCAGCAGCTTTGGATCCGGGGTCCGTACTGAGCAGTTCTTC.